One sample yielded the 9 T cell receptor beta chains listed below, sequenced in a study of blood T cell repertoires in COVID-19. Method: immunoSEQ multiplex PCR; TCRdb's copy keeps in-frame clones and lacks some. The table records about 110,000 clones, approximately 90% of them present only once. The sample taken for sequencing was peripheral blood. These receptors all come from a woman in her 50s with acute or convalescent COVID-19.

The chain links TRBV15 to TRBJ1-5, with D hard to call. CDR1 is LNHNV, CDR2 YYDKDF, per germline (reference sequence). V lost 1 base to trimming and J lost 1 base, with 5 bases between them. The CDR3 has 14 amino acids. This CDR3 is CATSRGESNQPQHF. CDR3 in DNA: TGTGCCACCAGCAGAGGAGAGAGCAATCAGCCCCAGCATTTT.

V usage is TRBV5-1 and J usage is TRBJ1-6, with 7 bases lining up with TRBD1. CDR1 is SGHRS and CDR2 is YFSETQ in the germline V gene. There are 14 residues in the CDR3. The V and J ends lost 3 bases and 3 bases, in that order; junction bases with no gene match: 0. The CDR3 nucleotides are TGCGCCAGCAGCTCAGGGGGCTATAATTCACCCCTCCACTTT. This translates into CASSSGGYNSPLHF.

V usage is TRBV19 and J usage is TRBJ1-2, with 9 bases aligning to TRBD1. Trimming took 8 bases from V and 8 from J; bases not matched to a gene: 9. This CDR3 has 13 residues. Germline CDR1 and CDR2: LNHDA and SQIVND (reference sequence). The DNA of the CDR3 is TGTGCCAGTGCGGGACAGGGATTTTACGGCTACACCTTC. Protein product: CASAGQGFYGYTF.

The chain combines TRBV2 with TRBJ1-1, with 7 bases fitting TRBD1. The CDR3 totals 13 residues. Per the germline V gene, CDR1 is SNHLY and CDR2 is FYNNEI. Trimming took 7 bases from V and 6 from J; bases not matched to a gene: 8. CDR3 coding DNA: TGTGCCAGCATTGGACAGGAGGGGGCTGAAGCTTTCTTT. As protein: CASIGQEGAEAFF. The full variable domain, completed using reference TRBV2 and TRBJ1-1, is EPEVTQTPSHQVTQMGQEVILRCVPISNHLYFYWYRQILGQKVEFLVSFYNNEISEKSEIFDDQFSVERPDGSNFTLKIRSTKLEDSAMYFCASIGQEGAEAFFGQGTRLTVV.

The chain couples TRBV24-1 to TRBJ1-5; possible D gene TRBD1, 6 bases. CDR3 size: 16 residues. With 3 bases removed from V and 7 bases from J, the gap between germline ends came to 18 bases. Germline CDR1 reads KGHDR; CDR2 reads SFDVKD. The CDR3 loop is CATSDRRGGARQPQHF. The CDR3 nucleotides read TGTGCCACCAGTGATCGCCGGGGGGGGGCAAGGCAGCCCCAGCATTTT.

This chain uses TRBV7-8 with TRBJ1-2; D may be TRBD1 (5 bases). Per the germline V gene, CDR1 is SGHVS and CDR2 is FQNEAQ. The CDR3 runs 15 residues. The V and J ends lost 5 bases and 2 bases respectively, with 15 bases between them. This CDR3 reads CASSARTGGNYGYTF. CDR3 in DNA: TGTGCCAGCAGCGCCCGGACGGGGGGGAACTATGGCTACACCTTC.

Written as DNA, the CDR3 is TGTGCCAGCTCACCACCTAGCCTAGCGGGCTCCTACGAGCAGTACTTC. Its protein is CASSPPSLAGSYEQYF. V and J are TRBV18 and TRBJ2-7, with 8 bases matching TRBD2. V trimming: 0 bases; J trimming: 0 bases; junction bases outside the gene matches: 4. Germline-derived CDR1 and CDR2 are KGHSH and LQKENI. This CDR3 spans 16 amino acids.

V gene TRBV30 combines with J gene TRBJ1-2; D gene unclear. The CDR3 has 12 residues. Germline CDR1 reads GTSNPN; CDR2 reads SVGIG (reference sequence). Trimming removed 2 bases at V and 4 bases at J, with 8 bases between. CDR3 sequence reads: CAWSKSSYGYTF. DNA for the CDR3: TGTGCCTGGAGTAAATCCAGCTATGGCTACACCTTC. The whole variable domain, remainder taken from reference TRBV30 and TRBJ1-2, is SQTIHQWPATLVQPVGSPLSLECTVEGTSNPNLYWYRQAAGRGLQLLFYSVGIGQISSEVPQNLSASRPQDRQFILSSKKLLLSDSGFYLCAWSKSSYGYTFGSGTRLTVV.

The chain combines TRBV7-9 with TRBJ2-7, with D perhaps matching TRBD2 (5 bases). Germline V gives CDR1 SEHNR, CDR2 FQNEAQ (reference sequence). V was trimmed by 5 bases and J by 0 bases, leaving 14 bases between them. This CDR3 is 15 amino acids long. CDR3: CASSPIQGSSYEQYF. The DNA of the CDR3 is TGTGCCAGCAGCCCGATCCAAGGGAGCTCCTACGAGCAGTACTTC.